A selection of T cell receptor beta chains follows, all from one sample in a study of cytomegalovirus exposure and HLA in healthy donors. Repertoires were generated with immunoSEQ multiplex PCR, while TCRdb's copy carries only in-frame clones and drops some. The sample holds some 88,000 clones, roughly 96% seen once. Sequencing was done on a sample of PBMCs. These receptors came from a man younger than 35 in good health and CMV-seronegative. CDR3s include the opening cysteine and the closing phenylalanine or tryptophan. Fields, in order: D gene, J gene, V gene, clone size, CDR3 DNA, CDR3 protein. A D gene is named only where the DNA matches it firmly. The size field is filled for only some rows; it gives once, few, many or a size class.

-	TRBJ1-5	TRBV9	-	TGTGCCAGCAGCCGGGAGGGGCAGGGGCGCCAGCCCCAGCATTTT	CASSREGQGRQPQHF
-	TRBJ1-1	TRBV5-8	-	TGTGCCAGCAGCTCGGGGGGGTTTACAGTGAACACTGAAGCTTTCTTT	CASSSGGFTVNTEAFF
TRBD1	TRBJ2-2	TRBV18	once	TGTGCCAGCTCACCTCCGGGACAGGGGGTCGGGGAGCTGTTTTTT	CASSPPGQGVGELFF
TRBD2	TRBJ2-7	TRBV30	-	TGTGCCTGGAGTTCACCGGGACTAGCGGGAGACGAGCAGTACTTC	CAWSSPGLAGDEQYF
TRBD1	TRBJ1-5	TRBV7-9	-	TGTGCCAGCAGCTGGAGAGACAGGGCCAATCAGCCCCAGCATTTT	CASSWRDRANQPQHF
-	TRBJ2-3	TRBV15	-	TGTGCCACCAGCAGAGATAGCGTTACGCAGTATTTT	CATSRDSVTQYF
-	TRBJ1-5	TRBV6-4	-	TGTGCCAGCAGCCCAGATAGCAATCAGCCCCAGCATTTT	CASSPDSNQPQHF
-	TRBJ2-1	TRBV5-6	-	TGTGCCAGCAGCACGAGGACAGCCTTCAGGTTCTACAATGAGCAGTTCTTC	CASSTRTAFRFYNEQFF
-	TRBJ1-1	TRBV15	-	TGTGCCACCTCTCGAGAAATGAACACTGAAGCTTTCTTT	CATSREMNTEAFF
-	TRBJ2-3	TRBV12-5	-	TGTGCTAGTGTGAGGGAGGGCACAGATACGCAGTATTTT	CASVREGTDTQYF
TRBD2	TRBJ2-1	TRBV28	-	TGTGCCAGCAGTTTAGTAGCGGGAGAATACAATGAGCAGTTCTTC	CASSLVAGEYNEQFF
-	TRBJ2-2	TRBV7-8	-	TGTGCCAGCAGCGTCCCCCACAGCACCGGGGAGCTGTTTTTT	CASSVPHSTGELFF
TRBD2	TRBJ2-1	TRBV9	-	TGTGCCAGCAGCCCCCAGCCGGCGGGAGTGTGGAATGAGCAGTTCTTC	CASSPQPAGVWNEQFF
TRBD2	TRBJ2-1	TRBV19	-	TGTGCCAGTAGTACCGGGAGCGGGAGGGCCGGTGAGCAGTTCTTC	CASSTGSGRAGEQFF
-	TRBJ2-5	TRBV6-1	-	TGTGCCAGCAGCCCTTACGGGGGTCGGGAGACCCAGTACTTC	CASSPYGGRETQYF
TRBD2	TRBJ2-7	TRBV4-1	-	TGCGCCAGCAGCCAAGACCCCGGGGGACCCAGTCTAGCGGGTTCAGTCAAGCAGTACTTC	CASSQDPGGPSLAGSVKQYF
-	TRBJ2-1	TRBV6-6	-	TGTGCCAGCAGGGGCGGGGATGAGCAGTTCTTC	CASRGGDEQFF
TRBD1	TRBJ2-5	TRBV10-1	-	TGCGCCAGCAGGACAGGGAGAAACCAAGAGACCCAGTACTTC	CASRTGRNQETQYF
-	TRBJ1-1	TRBV27	-	TGTGCCAGCAGTTTAAGGGGCACGAACACTGAAGCTTTCTTT	CASSLRGTNTEAFF
TRBD2	TRBJ2-1	TRBV5-1	-	TGCGCCAGCAGCTCCGGGACTAGCGGGTTCGATGAGCAGTTCTTC	CASSSGTSGFDEQFF
-	TRBJ1-1	TRBV5-1	-	TGCGCCAGCAGCTTAGGGGCTGAAGCTTTCTTT	CASSLGAEAFF
-	TRBJ1-5	TRBV6-5	-	TGTGCCAGCAGTAGCAGCGGGGCCCTGAGTCAGCCCCAGCATTTT	CASSSSGALSQPQHF
-	TRBJ2-1	TRBV2	-	TGTGCCAGCAGTGAAAGTATTAGCAGAAATGAGCAGTTCTTC	CASSESISRNEQFF
TRBD1	TRBJ1-4	TRBV28	-	TGTGCCAGCAGTCTCAGGGGGCGTCCTAATGAAAAACTGTTTTTT	CASSLRGRPNEKLFF
-	TRBJ2-1	TRBV5-6	-	TGTGCCAGCAGAAGGGGGGGTTGGGATGAGCAGTTCTTC	CASRRGGWDEQFF
TRBD1	TRBJ1-1	TRBV19	-	TGTGCCAGTAACCCTACAGGGGCAATGACTGAAGCTTTCTTT	CASNPTGAMTEAFF
TRBD2	TRBJ2-7	TRBV4-1	-	TGCGCCAGCAGCCAAGTAGATTTGGGACTAGCGGGAGCCGAGCAGTACTTC	CASSQVDLGLAGAEQYF
TRBD1	TRBJ2-5	TRBV11-2	-	TGTGCCAGCAGCCGGACAGGAGTACAAGAGACCCAGTACTTC	CASSRTGVQETQYF
TRBD1	TRBJ2-2	TRBV18	once	TGTGCCAGCTCACTCCTCGGACAGGGGTATAACACCGGGGAGCTGTTTTTT	CASSLLGQGYNTGELFF
-	TRBJ2-3	TRBV5-5	-	TGTGCCAGCAATCGGGGAGACACAGATACGCAGTATTTT	CASNRGDTDTQYF
TRBD1	TRBJ2-1	TRBV6-6	-	TGTGCCAGCAGTTACGGACAGGGAACCCCCAATGAGCAGTTCTTC	CASSYGQGTPNEQFF
-	TRBJ1-5	TRBV5-1	-	TGCGCCAGCAGCTTGGACGGGGGAGACAATCAGCCCCAGCATTTT	CASSLDGGDNQPQHF
TRBD1	TRBJ2-3	TRBV2	once	TGTGCCAGCAGTGGGGGGACAGGGAGCACAGATACGCAGTATTTT	CASSGGTGSTDTQYF
TRBD1	TRBJ1-4	TRBV28	-	TGTGCCAGCAGACTGGGACAGGGCAATGAAAAACTGTTTTTT	CASRLGQGNEKLFF
-	TRBJ2-3	TRBV5-1	-	TGCGCCAGCAGGGTGAGAGGGTCCTCTCCAGATACGCAGTATTTT	CASRVRGSSPDTQYF
TRBD1	TRBJ1-2	TRBV28	-	TGTGCCAGCAGTCCCGCGACAGGGATCTATGGCTACACCTTC	CASSPATGIYGYTF
-	TRBJ1-1	TRBV28	-	TGTGCCAGCATAAGGGGAGGGAACACTGAAGCTTTCTTT	CASIRGGNTEAFF
-	TRBJ2-3	TRBV7-7	-	TGTGCTAGCAGCTTGTCTAGCACAGATACGCAGTATTTT	CASSLSSTDTQYF
TRBD1	TRBJ2-5	TRBV9	-	TGTGCCAGCAGCTACCGGGACAGAGCCCAAGAGACCCAGTACTTC	CASSYRDRAQETQYF
TRBD1	TRBJ1-3	TRBV6-1	once	TGTGCCAGCAGTGAAGTTTGGACAGGGTTCTCTGGAAACACCATATATTTT	CASSEVWTGFSGNTIYF